Below are 22 T cell receptor beta chains sequenced from a single sample in a study of cytomegalovirus exposure and HLA in healthy donors. The PCR used 60 Vbeta and 13 Jbeta primers. The data were produced by immunoSEQ multiplex PCR, yet TCRdb's version contains in-frame clones alone and is incomplete. The profile shows approximately 200,000 clones, less than 85% of them singletons. The sequenced sample was PBMCs. Receptors were obtained from a girl between 2 and 10 years old in good health and CMV-seronegative.

This clone was detected a few times. The chain has TRBV5-1 and TRBJ2-7, with a weak D call TRBD2 (6 bases). Germline V gene data show CDR1 as SGHRS and CDR2 as YFSETQ. The CDR3 length is 13 residues. Trimming took off 2 bases at V and 5 bases at J, with 11 bases between the two ends. Here the CDR3 reads CASSFSGSDEQYF. CDR3 nucleotides: TGCGCCAGCAGCTTCTCCGGGAGCGACGAGCAGTACTTC.

The V gene is TRBV10-3, the J gene TRBJ1-1, with 7 nucleotides matching TRBD1. Looked up from germline, CDR1 is ENHRY and CDR2 is SYGVKD. J gave up 3 bases and V 10 bases, and 11 bases lay outside the gene matches. This CDR3 spans 14 amino acids. CDR3 loop: CATEQGPGDTEAFF. In nucleotides, the CDR3 is TGTGCCACCGAACAGGGGCCGGGGGACACTGAAGCTTTCTTT.

The chain joins TRBV27 to TRBJ2-7; TRBD1 matches at 9 bases. Germline V gene lookup returns CDR1 MNHEY and CDR2 SMNVEV (reference sequence). J lost 9 bases, V lost 4 bases, and 13 bases had no gene match. This CDR3 comprises 15 residues. The CDR3 DNA follows: TGTGCCAGCAGTTCTCCCGGGACAGGGAATGGGAGGCAGTACTTC. This translates into CASSSPGTGNGRQYF.

This sequence joins TRBV7-6 and TRBJ2-5, with a possible D match to TRBD2 (5 bases). The CDR3 contains 15 residues. The V gene's germline CDR1 is SGHVS and CDR2 FNYEAQ. Trimming took 1 base from V and 4 from J, leaving 13 bases between them. In nucleotides, the CDR3 is TGTGCCAGCAGCTTAGGCGGGCGGTCGCCAGAGACCCAGTACTTC. Translating it yields CASSLGGRSPETQYF.

The chain links TRBV4-1 to TRBJ1-2; 8 positions match TRBD1. The V and J ends lost 5 bases and 8 bases, in that order; junction bases with no gene match: 7. The germline CDR1 and CDR2 sequences are MGHRA and YSYEKL. CDR3 length: 13 residues. CDR3 in DNA: TGCGCCAGCAGCGCACAGGGGGGTGAGGGCTACACCTTC. It translates to CASSAQGGEGYTF.

The chain recombines TRBV5-1 with TRBJ2-5; the D gene is possibly TRBD2 (5 bases). The V gene lost 2 bases and the J gene lost 0 bases, with 14 bases spanning the gap. The CDR3 totals 16 residues. Germline V CDR1 and CDR2: SGHRS, YFSETQ. DNA of the CDR3: TGCGCCAGCAGCTTCACTTCGGGGAGAAACCAAGAGACCCAGTACTTC. Its protein product is CASSFTSGRNQETQYF.

The rearrangement joins TRBV29-1 to TRBJ2-5; TRBD1 is a possible D gene (7 bases). CDR3 length equals 13 residues. The germline CDR1 and CDR2 sequences are SQVTM and ANQGSEA. V gave up 6 bases and J gave up 2 bases, with 13 bases separating them. This chain's CDR3 is CSVRGVLQETQYF. The CDR3, as DNA: TGCAGCGTCAGGGGGGTGCTGCAAGAGACCCAGTACTTC.

The chain employs TRBV7-2 and TRBJ2-3; 7 bases match TRBD2. Germline V gene sequence: CDR1 SGHTA, CDR2 FQGNSA. With V trimmed by 1 base and J by 1 base, 8 bases remained unmatched. The CDR3 is made up of 17 amino acids. The DNA of the CDR3 is TGTGCCAGCAGCTTAGTTGTAAGAAGCGGGGGCACAGATACGCAGTATTTT. Translation gives CASSLVVRSGGTDTQYF. The full variable domain, completed using reference TRBV7-2 and TRBJ2-3, is GAGVSQSPSNKVTEKGKDVELRCDPISGHTALYWYRQSLGQGLEFLIYFQGNSAPDKSGLPSDRFSAERTGGSVSTLTIQRTQQEDSAVYLCASSLVVRSGGTDTQYFGPGTRLTVL.

This clone was seen a handful of times. V usage is TRBV19 and J usage is TRBJ1-2, with 9 bases fitting TRBD1. This CDR3 spans 13 amino acids. The trim removed 5 bases at V and 8 bases at J, leaving 6 bases unmatched. CDR1 is LNHDA and CDR2 is SQIVND in the germline V gene (reference sequence). CDR3 protein: CASSRRDREGYTF. The CDR3, as DNA: TGTGCCAGTAGTCGCCGGGACAGGGAGGGCTACACCTTC.

The chain uses TRBV4-2 and TRBJ2-5; 11 bases match TRBD2. Germline CDR1 LGHNA, CDR2 YNFKEQ. V lost 0 bases and J lost 5; bases outside the gene matches: 11. This CDR3 has 18 amino acids. This CDR3 is CASSQESSGGAEGETQYF. CDR3 DNA sequence: TGTGCCAGCAGCCAAGAAAGTAGCGGGGGGGCCGAAGGGGAGACCCAGTACTTC.

The rearrangement joins TRBV20-1 to TRBJ2-7; D call uncertain. Trimming took 3 bases from V and 8 from J, leaving 11 bases between them. The V gene's germline CDR1 is DFQATT and CDR2 SNEGSKA (reference sequence). CDR3 size: 11 residues. The CDR3 DNA sequence: TGCAGTGCTAGTGTCTGGCAACAGCAGTACTTC. It translates to CSASVWQQQYF.

J is TRBJ2-1 and V is TRBV19; the match to TRBD2 covers 12 bases. Germline values: CDR1 LNHDA, CDR2 SQIVND (reference sequence). The ends lost 8 bases at V and 4 bases at J; junction bases unmatched: 3. The CDR3 runs to 14 residues. The CDR3: CASATSGRYNEQFF. The DNA of the CDR3 is TGTGCCAGTGCGACTAGCGGGAGATACAATGAGCAGTTCTTC.

The chain links TRBV18 to TRBJ2-3; 8 bases are a match to TRBD2. The junction had 12 bases not matched to a gene; V was cut back by 0 bases and J by 4 bases. From germline, CDR1 is KGHSH and CDR2 LQKENI. This CDR3 has 18 amino acids. CDR3 loop: CASSPPFSREGRSDTQYF. Written as DNA, the CDR3 is TGTGCCAGCTCACCACCCTTCTCACGGGAGGGCCGATCAGATACGCAGTATTTT.

The chain links TRBV5-4 to TRBJ2-1, with 10 positions matching TRBD2. Germline CDR1 and CDR2: SGHNT and YYREEE (reference sequence). This CDR3 comprises 17 residues. V dropped 0 bases and J dropped 7; count of bases not matched to a gene: 10. DNA of the CDR3: TGTGCCAGCAGCTTGGCTCGGGGTAGCGGGGGGATAAATGAGCAGTTCTTC. It encodes CASSLARGSGGINEQFF.

This clone was detected only once. The chain is built from TRBV7-6 and TRBJ2-2; 7 bases agree with TRBD1. This CDR3 is 15 amino acids long. V trimming: 6 bases; J trimming: 1 base; junction bases outside the gene matches: 5. Germline CDR1 and CDR2: SGHVS and FNYEAQ. CDR3 amino acids: CASRSGTENTGELFF. The CDR3 DNA reads as TGTGCCAGCAGATCCGGGACAGAGAACACCGGGGAGCTGTTTTTT.

The genes are TRBV6-5 and TRBJ1-2; D not certain. This CDR3 spans 13 amino acids. Germline assignment: CDR1 MNHEY and CDR2 SVGAGI. V lost 5 bases and J lost 0, with 7 bases in between. CDR3 in amino acids: CASSTQPNYGYTF. In DNA form, the CDR3 reads TGTGCCAGCAGTACACAGCCTAACTATGGCTACACCTTC.

This rearrangement joins TRBV6-5 to TRBJ1-3; no clear D. The CDR3 loop spans 13 amino acids. Germline V gives CDR1 MNHEY, CDR2 SVGAGI. The germline V and J ends were trimmed by 7 bases and 0 bases, with 7 bases remaining between them. The CDR3 DNA is TGTGCCAGCAAATCAGTCTCTGGAAACACCATATATTTT. Its translation: CASKSVSGNTIYF.

The chain recombines TRBV5-1 with TRBJ2-1, with 11 bases identical to TRBD2. Looked up from germline, CDR1 is SGHRS and CDR2 is YFSETQ. The CDR3 has 15 amino acids. V shed 0 bases and J 5 bases; nucleotides not matched to a gene: 1. In DNA, the CDR3 is TGCGCCAGCAGCTTGGTAGCGGGAGGGAACAATGAGCAGTTCTTC. It specifies CASSLVAGGNNEQFF.

The rearrangement links TRBV5-6 to TRBJ2-2; 11 bases match TRBD2. CDR3 length: 17 amino acids. The trim removed 4 bases at V and 3 bases at J, leaving 8 bases unmatched. Germline V gives CDR1 SGHDT, CDR2 YYEEEE. The CDR3 bases are TGTGCCAGCAGCCCCGGGACTAGCGGATCGTACACCGGGGAGCTGTTTTTT. Translated: CASSPGTSGSYTGELFF. Full variable domain (outside the CDR3, taken from reference TRBV5-6 and TRBJ2-2): DAGVTQSPTHLIKTRGQQVTLRCSPKSGHDTVSWYQQALGQGPQFIFQYYEEEERQRGNFPDRFSGHQFPNYSSELNVNALLLGDSALYLCASSPGTSGSYTGELFFGEGSRLTVL.

This clone occurred a few times. The chain joins TRBV4-1 to TRBJ2-1, with 12 positions matching TRBD2. This CDR3 has 15 amino acids. Germline-derived CDR1 and CDR2 are MGHRA and YSYEKL. Trimming at V came to 2 bases and at J to 6 bases, leaving 2 bases not matched to a gene. The CDR3 reads CASSQSSGRVNEQFF. CDR3 sequence (DNA): TGCGCCAGCAGCCAATCTAGCGGGAGGGTCAATGAGCAGTTCTTC.

This clone was found a few times. The V call is TRBV4-2, the J call TRBJ1-2, with TRBD1 identical over 7 bases. Germline V gene sequence: CDR1 LGHNA, CDR2 YNFKEQ. Trimming cost V 1 base and J 5 bases; bases outside gene matches: 19. This CDR3 spans 19 amino acids. In DNA form, the CDR3 reads TGTGCCAGCAGCCAAGTTTCCGCCACGCAAACAGGGGCCCGGTATGGCTACACCTTC. Its protein product is CASSQVSATQTGARYGYTF.

This clone has only a few counts. V gene TRBV6-5 combines with J gene TRBJ1-1; 9 positions match TRBD1. This CDR3 has 14 amino acids. Germline CDR1 is MNHEY and CDR2 is SVGAGI. V lost 0 bases and J lost 4; bases outside the gene matches: 0. In DNA, the CDR3 is TGTGCCAGCAGTTACTCGGGACAGGGCACTGAAGCTTTCTTT. Translation: CASSYSGQGTEAFF.